Here is one T cell receptor beta chain with its context. The target of this receptor is not known. The sample holds no much larger clone one base away, and base qualities are not on file. Looking up the germline V gene yields CDR1 SQVTM and CDR2 ANQGSEA. The CDR3 numbers 15 residues from cysteine through phenylalanine. The read is trimmed to its CDR3 DNA, 45 bases read in frame from base 1. V is pared back by 7 bases and J by 0 bases, with 15 bases lying between the germline termini. Only healthy Caucasian donors were included. The twin cohort comprised three pairs of female monozygotic twins, all aged roughly 18 to 29 years. CD4+ and CD8+ T cell populations were isolated with positive isolation kits from Invitrogen. Library prep was done by 5' RACE. Instrument on record: Illumina HiSeq 2000. A universal primer binding site was introduced by template switching, and a unique molecular identifier was present in the final cDNA, enabling accurate counting of TCR cDNA molecules. Specific primers in the conserved constant-segment region were used to synthesize first-strand cDNA for the TCR alpha and beta chains. Each cDNA library was double barcoded, with a SMART-Mk sample barcode plus Illumina barcodes, to control for contamination. TruSeq adapter sequences and Illumina sample barcodes were added in two successive PCR steps. TCR alpha and beta cDNA libraries were sequenced on the Illumina HiSeq platform with custom primers. In the authors' own workflow: Raw reads were processed with MiGEC to extract unique molecular identifiers, and MiXCR was used to determine CDR3 positions. For each individual, recombination models were inferred using an EM algorithm with the repgenHMM and IGoR tools. Shared clonotypes were analyzed with the tcR package in R, and sharing was normalized by the product of cloneset sizes. To study raw recombination without the effects of thymic and clonal selection, out-of-frame nonproductive sequences were analyzed. The public reads were reprocessed in TCRdb via fastp at Q25 and MiXCR, keeping in-frame beta chains. Rows matching on CDR3 protein sequence are summarized as one entry with the most common DNA and genes. The V and J calls here are based on TCRdb, not the publication. The table for this sample lists a few hundred thousand distinct CDR3 sequences; about 16% of them were counted only once. 0.44% of the sample goes to the ten largest clones.

The sample belongs to a study of identical twins (dated by TCRdb to about 2016). Context from the whole study: To test whether fetal clonotypes persist, this study deep-sequenced TCR alpha and beta repertoires from monozygotic twins, from unrelated adults of various ages, and from cord blood. To rule out contamination, replicate twin experiments were performed at different times with different library preparation protocols.

Broad study findings and their caveats: Fewer insertions were carried by abundant cord blood beta clonotypes, a similar but weaker trend appeared in young adult naive repertoires, and no such trend appeared in memory repertoires. Zero-insertion analyses could be partly confounded by invariant T cells such as MAIT and iNKT, though diverse VJ usage argued against such confounding for most clonotypes. Compared with coincidental sharing between unrelated individuals, an excess of low generation-probability sequences was observed among out-of-frame TCR alpha sequences shared between twins. Excess twin sharing in beta out-of-frame sequences was weaker because fewer shared sequences lowered the signal-to-noise ratio. Conclusions relied on cross-sectional statistical analysis, since the same donors could not be followed over many years. In monozygotic twins, out-of-frame TCR alpha sharing was systematically underestimated by recombination models, although the models agreed with sharing between unrelated individuals.

These data are also associated with another study on yellow fever vaccine responses in identical twins. From the second report: The T cell response to vaccination in identical twins was reported by the authors to appear partly convergent and partly personalized. In identical twins, the study followed T cell clones that responded to the vaccine with precision.

The sequencing sample was made of CD4+ T cells sorted from blood. The clonotype originates from a young woman in good health. This chain is built from TRBV29-1 and TRBJ1-4; the D gene is perhaps TRBD1, on 6 matching bases. The CDR3 protein sequence reads: CSAKGGVATNEKLFF. The sequenced DNA: TGCAGCGCCAAGGGGGGGGTTGCAACTAATGAAAAACTGTTTTTT.